A single sample gave rise to the 27 T cell receptor beta chains below, sequenced in a study of OX40 agonist ivuxolimab in advanced cancers. The data were produced by immunoSEQ multiplex PCR, yet TCRdb's version contains in-frame clones alone and is incomplete. In the table there are approximately 110,000 clones, 85% to 95% of which are singletons. The material sequenced was CD4+ or CD8+ T cells sorted from blood, taken in a trial of the OX40 agonist ivuxolimab. The receptor source for this set is an adult with an advanced solid tumor such as melanoma, head and neck, liver or kidney cancer.

This chain joins TRBV6-6 and TRBJ2-5; tentative D call: TRBD1 (6 bases). CDR1 MNHNY and CDR2 SVGAGI come from the germline V gene (reference sequence). Trimming pared 5 bases from V and 2 bases from J, leaving 12 bases between. This CDR3 has 14 residues. In DNA, the CDR3 is TGTGCCAGCAGTACCGGGGACACACAAGAGACCCAGTACTTC. It yields the protein CASSTGDTQETQYF.

The rearrangement uses TRBV28 and TRBJ1-1; TRBD1 is a possible D gene (5 bases). Germline V gene data show CDR1 as MDHEN and CDR2 as SYDVKM. This CDR3 comprises 12 residues. The V and J ends lost 5 bases and 4 bases respectively, with 8 bases between them. CDR3 bases: TGTGCCAGCAGTATTGGGGGCACTGAAGCTTTCTTT. It is translated as CASSIGGTEAFF.

The chain employs TRBV7-2 and TRBJ1-1; D not resolved. Looked up from germline, CDR1 is SGHTA and CDR2 is FQGNSA. The CDR3 contains 12 residues. V gave up 4 bases and J gave up 1 base, with 4 bases separating them. The CDR3 bases are TGTGCCAGCAGCTCAAAGAACACTGAAGCTTTCTTT. Its protein product is CASSSKNTEAFF.

This clone was counted between two and nine times. The gene calls are TRBV6-5 and TRBJ2-7; no definite D call. Germline CDR1 and CDR2: MNHEY and SVGAGI. This CDR3 comprises 12 residues. V lost 8 bases to trimming and J lost 6 bases, with 14 bases between them. The CDR3 sequence: CASLGPVGEQYF. The DNA for the CDR3 is TGTGCCAGCTTAGGACCTGTCGGCGAGCAGTACTTC.

The gene calls are TRBV6-4 and TRBJ2-1; TRBD2 matches 8 bases. CDR1 is MRHNA and CDR2 is SNTAGT in the germline V gene. The CDR3 runs to 17 residues. Trimming cost V 3 bases and J 2 bases; bases outside gene matches: 9. The CDR3 loop reads CASSERRLAGPYNEQFF. CDR3 nucleotide sequence: TGTGCCAGCAGTGAGCGGCGTCTAGCGGGCCCCTACAATGAGCAGTTCTTC.

The chain recombines TRBV19 with TRBJ2-5; 7 nucleotides line up with TRBD1. CDR3 length: 15 amino acids. V gave up 5 bases and J gave up 1 base; unmatched junction bases: 7. From germline, CDR1 is LNHDA and CDR2 SQIVND (reference sequence). The CDR3 loop reads CASSWGWTGQETQYF. The CDR3 nucleotides read TGTGCCAGTAGTTGGGGGTGGACAGGCCAAGAGACCCAGTACTTC. Filled out from reference TRBV19 and TRBJ2-5, the complete variable domain reads DGGITQSPKYLFRKEGQNVTLSCEQNLNHDAMYWYRQDPGQGLRLIYYSQIVNDFQKGDIAEGYSVSREKKESFPLTVTSAQKNPTAFYLCASSWGWTGQETQYFGPGTRLLVL.

In this sample, this clone turned up once. This sequence joins TRBV28 and TRBJ1-2; D gene unclear. Germline CDR1 MDHEN, CDR2 SYDVKM. The CDR3 covers 13 residues. V lost 2 bases and J lost 0, with 4 bases in between. The CDR3 sequence: CASSLASNYGYTF. In DNA form, the CDR3 reads TGTGCCAGCAGTTTAGCCTCTAACTATGGCTACACCTTC.

This chain links TRBV28 with TRBJ2-7, with 7 positions matching TRBD2. The CDR3 extends over 13 amino acids. Unmatched junction bases numbered 4, after V lost 8 bases and J lost 0 bases. From germline, CDR1 is MDHEN and CDR2 SYDVKM. The CDR3 nucleotides read TGTGCCAGCTCGGCGGGGGACTCCTACGAGCAGTACTTC. Translating gives CASSAGDSYEQYF.

The rearrangement links TRBV7-3 to TRBJ2-1; the D gene is possibly TRBD1 (6 bases). V was pared by 5 bases and J by 11 bases, with 13 bases between. This CDR3 spans 12 amino acids. Germline CDR1 SGHTA, CDR2 FQGTGA. The CDR3 region is CASSPRGSQQFF. The CDR3 DNA reads as TGTGCCAGCAGCCCCAGGGGTAGCCAGCAGTTCTTC.

The rearrangement uses TRBV30 and TRBJ2-3, with 9 bases that match TRBD2. The J segment lost 5 bases and the V segment lost 2 bases, leaving 5 bases of the junction unmatched. The germline gives CDR1 GTSNPN, CDR2 SVGIG (reference sequence). CDR3 length: 14 residues. The CDR3 DNA follows: TGTGCCTGGAGTTCCCTAGCGGGGAAAGATACGCAGTATTTT. Translating gives CAWSSLAGKDTQYF.

CDR3 residues: CASSELAGGETQYF. Here the CDR3 DNA reads TGTGCCAGCAGTGAGCTAGCGGGAGGGGAGACCCAGTACTTC. The chain is built from TRBV25-1 and TRBJ2-5; 12 nucleotides match TRBD2. Germline V gene sequence: CDR1 MGHDK, CDR2 SYGVNS. The CDR3 has 14 residues. After removal of 3 bases from V and 5 bases from J, the junction contained 1 base not matched to a gene.

CDR3 DNA sequence: TGTGCCAGCAGCGTAGATTTTAGCGGGGGGTACCTGCAGTATTTT. It encodes CASSVDFSGGYLQYF. This chain uses TRBV9 with TRBJ2-3, with 10 bases lining up with TRBD2. V dropped 0 bases and J dropped 11; count of bases not matched to a gene: 9. Germline V gene data show CDR1 as SGDLS and CDR2 as YYNGEE. The length of the CDR3 is 15 residues.

This chain joins TRBV2 and TRBJ2-3; possibly TRBD1 or TRBD2 for D (5 bases each). CDR3 length: 13 residues. The V end lost 6 bases, the J end lost 0 bases, and 7 bases lay between the germline ends. Germline lookup yields CDR1 SNHLY and CDR2 FYNNEI. The CDR3 spells CASRRDSTDTQYF. The CDR3 nucleotides read TGTGCCAGCAGAAGGGACAGCACAGATACGCAGTATTTT. The full variable domain, with the rest looked up from reference TRBV2 and TRBJ2-3, is EPEVTQTPSHQVTQMGQEVILRCVPISNHLYFYWYRQILGQKVEFLVSFYNNEISEKSEIFDDQFSVERPDGSNFTLKIRSTKLEDSAMYFCASRRDSTDTQYFGPGTRLTVL.

V and J are TRBV5-1 and TRBJ2-2; no clear D. Per the germline V gene, CDR1 is SGHRS and CDR2 is YFSETQ. The CDR3 length is 13 residues. Trimming left V 3 bases short and J 3 bases short, with 6 bases between. The DNA for the CDR3 is TGCGCCAGCAGCTCGGAAGACACCGGGGAGCTGTTTTTT. Translation gives CASSSEDTGELFF.

The chain joins TRBV5-1 to TRBJ2-3; 9 bases align to TRBD2. The CDR3 has 15 amino acids. Germline lookup yields CDR1 SGHRS and CDR2 YFSETQ. V lost 6 bases, J lost 6 bases, and 11 bases stayed unmatched. As DNA, the CDR3 is TGCGCCAGCACCCTAGGAGCGGGAGGAAAGGATACGCAGTATTTT. As protein: CASTLGAGGKDTQYF.

The chain couples TRBV6-5 to TRBJ1-4; D may be TRBD1 (5 bases). Germline V CDR1 and CDR2: MNHEY, SVGAGI. Trimming took 8 bases from V and 11 from J, leaving 18 bases between them. This CDR3 region has 13 residues. The CDR3 sequence is CASAGGGRAKLFF. The DNA for the CDR3 is TGTGCCAGCGCCGGGGGGGGTCGTGCTAAACTGTTTTTT.

The sample holds one count of this clone. The V and J genes are TRBV9 and TRBJ1-1, with D perhaps matching TRBD1 (5 bases). V was trimmed by 4 bases and J by 1 base, leaving 11 bases between them. The CDR3 has 14 amino acids. Germline V lookup: CDR1 SGDLS, CDR2 YYNGEE. CDR3 in amino acids: CASSPQTGNTEAFF. The CDR3 nucleotides are TGTGCCAGCAGCCCCCAAACAGGGAACACTGAAGCTTTCTTT.

The chain recombines TRBV11-3 with TRBJ1-1, with D perhaps matching TRBD1 (6 bases). The germline V and J ends were trimmed by 6 bases and 0 bases, with 11 bases remaining between them. The CDR3 covers 14 residues. Germline V gene data show CDR1 as SGHNT and CDR2 as YENEEA. CDR3 bases: TGTGCCAGCAGTTATACAGGGATGAACACTGAAGCTTTCTTT. This gives the protein CASSYTGMNTEAFF.

Written as DNA, the CDR3 is TGTGCCAGCATCCATGAATCGGGAACTGAAGCTTTCTTT. Amino acids: CASIHESGTEAFF. The V call is TRBV7-3, the J call TRBJ1-1; no definite D call. Per the germline V gene, CDR1 is SGHTA and CDR2 is FQGTGA. The germline V and J ends were trimmed by 7 bases and 5 bases, with 14 bases remaining between them. The CDR3 has 13 amino acids. The complete variable domain, with remaining parts taken from reference TRBV7-3 and TRBJ1-1, reads GAGVSQTPSNKVTEKGKYVELRCDPISGHTALYWYRQSLGQGPEFLIYFQGTGAADDSGLPNDRFFAVRPEGSVSTLKIQRTERGDSAVYLCASIHESGTEAFFGQGTRLTVV.

CDR3 amino acids: CASSTLKYEQYF. In nucleotides, the CDR3 is TGTGCCAGCAGTACATTGAAATACGAGCAGTACTTC. The J gene is TRBJ2-7, the V gene TRBV6-6, with no clear D. The germline gives CDR1 MNHNY, CDR2 SVGAGI (reference sequence). Deletions cut 5 bases from V and 4 bases from J, with 9 bases between. The CDR3 has 12 residues.

The rearrangement uses TRBV6-1 and TRBJ1-1; D possibly corresponds to TRBD1 (5 bases). CDR1 is MNHNS, CDR2 SASEGT, per germline. Trimming stripped 4 bases from V and 5 bases from J, with 14 bases between. The CDR3 covers 14 residues. CDR3 loop: CASSGTFGGTEAFF. CDR3 nucleotides: TGTGCCAGCAGTGGGACATTCGGGGGTACTGAAGCTTTCTTT.

The chain uses TRBV11-3 and TRBJ2-1; the D gene could be TRBD1 or TRBD2 (6 bases each). The V gene lost 7 bases and the J gene lost 6 bases, with 16 bases spanning the gap. The CDR3 extends over 14 amino acids. Germline CDR1 SGHNT, CDR2 YENEEA. The CDR3 bases are TGTGCCAGCACCTGGGGGGCTAGCGTCAATGAGCAGTTCTTC. It encodes CASTWGASVNEQFF.

This clone occurred once. The chain links TRBV7-2 to TRBJ1-1; D might be TRBD1 (5 bases). V was cut by 2 bases and J by 1 base, with 8 bases left in between. Looked up from germline, CDR1 is SGHTA and CDR2 is FQGNSA. The CDR3 consists of 14 residues. The CDR3 DNA reads TGTGCCAGCAGCTTAAAACAGGCGAACACTGAAGCTTTCTTT. It yields the protein CASSLKQANTEAFF.

This sequence joins TRBV19 and TRBJ1-1, with D possibly being TRBD1 (5 bases). Trimming took 3 bases from V and 7 from J, leaving 15 bases between them. This CDR3 is built from 14 residues. CDR1 and CDR2 (germline): LNHDA, SQIVND (reference sequence). This chain's CDR3 is CASSISAQGIEAFF. In DNA, the CDR3 is TGTGCCAGTAGTATTTCGGCCCAGGGTATTGAAGCTTTCTTT.

This clone was seen a single time. The chain has TRBV28 and TRBJ2-7; D perhaps matches TRBD2 (5 bases). The germline CDR1 and CDR2 sequences are MDHEN and SYDVKM. The CDR3 spans 15 residues. The germline V and J ends were trimmed by 8 bases and 6 bases, with 23 bases remaining between them. The CDR3 sequence is CASVGAVPNSGEQYF. The CDR3 bases are TGTGCCAGCGTTGGCGCAGTTCCAAACAGCGGCGAGCAGTACTTC.

The rearrangement joins TRBV7-3 to TRBJ2-1, with 12 bases identical to TRBD2. V was clipped by 4 bases and J by 3 bases; unmatched bases: 4. CDR3 size: 16 residues. CDR1 SGHTA and CDR2 FQGTGA come from the germline V gene. The CDR3 loop is CASSSETSGSYNEQFF. Written as DNA, the CDR3 is TGTGCCAGCAGCTCTGAGACTAGCGGGAGCTACAATGAGCAGTTCTTC.

This clone was counted once. This chain links TRBV5-6 with TRBJ1-6, with D possibly TRBD1 on 5 matching bases. Germline V gene sequence: CDR1 SGHDT, CDR2 YYEEEE. The CDR3 is 15 residues long. Trimming cost V 3 bases and J 10 bases, with 17 bases left between them. The CDR3 sequence is CASSSGQGVASPLHF. As DNA, the CDR3 is TGTGCCAGCAGCTCCGGACAAGGAGTAGCATCACCCCTCCACTTT.